This T cell receptor beta chain was sequenced in a study of blood T cell repertoires in COVID-19. Study background: From T cells, B-cell-depleted T cells, or PBMCs came the material, which was cDNA or gDNA.

TCRdb's copy holds only in-frame clones and misses some; the assay was immunoSEQ multiplex PCR. The table lists 410,000 or so clones, around 91% of them singletons. The V and J ends lost 5 bases and 4 bases respectively, with 11 bases between them. The germline CDR1 and CDR2 sequences are SGHNT and YENEEA. This CDR3 has 13 residues. The sequenced material came from peripheral blood. This rearrangement joins TRBV11-3 to TRBJ1-1, with TRBD1 as a possible D gene (6 bases). The source of this sequence is a woman between 35 and 50 years old with COVID-19, enrolled during active disease. As DNA, the CDR3 is TGTGCCAGCAGCGAACACAGGGTCACTGAAGCTTTCTTT. Translating gives CASSEHRVTEAFF.